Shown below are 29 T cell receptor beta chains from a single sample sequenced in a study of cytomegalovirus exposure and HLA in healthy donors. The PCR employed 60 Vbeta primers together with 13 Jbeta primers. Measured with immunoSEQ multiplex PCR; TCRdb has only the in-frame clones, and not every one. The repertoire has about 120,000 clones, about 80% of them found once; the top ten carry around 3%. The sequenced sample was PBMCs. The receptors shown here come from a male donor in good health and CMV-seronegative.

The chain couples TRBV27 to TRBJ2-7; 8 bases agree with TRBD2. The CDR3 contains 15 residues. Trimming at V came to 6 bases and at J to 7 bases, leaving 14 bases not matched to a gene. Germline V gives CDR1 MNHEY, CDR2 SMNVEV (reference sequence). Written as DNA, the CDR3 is TGTGCCAGCAGACCCGGGACTAGGGGGGCAGGAGAGCAGTACTTC. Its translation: CASRPGTRGAGEQYF.

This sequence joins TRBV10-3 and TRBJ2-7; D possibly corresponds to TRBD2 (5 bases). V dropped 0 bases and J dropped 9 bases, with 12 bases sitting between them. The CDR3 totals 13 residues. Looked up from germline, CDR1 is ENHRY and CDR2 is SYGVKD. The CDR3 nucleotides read TGTGCCATCAGTGAGTCGCGGGCCCAGCCGCAGTACTTC. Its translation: CAISESRAQPQYF.

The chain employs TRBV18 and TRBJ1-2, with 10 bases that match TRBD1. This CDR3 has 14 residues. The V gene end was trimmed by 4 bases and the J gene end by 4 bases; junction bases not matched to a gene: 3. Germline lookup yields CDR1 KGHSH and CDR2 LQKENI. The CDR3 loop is CASSRDRGGYGYTF. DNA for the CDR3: TGTGCCAGCTCACGGGACAGGGGTGGCTATGGCTACACCTTC.

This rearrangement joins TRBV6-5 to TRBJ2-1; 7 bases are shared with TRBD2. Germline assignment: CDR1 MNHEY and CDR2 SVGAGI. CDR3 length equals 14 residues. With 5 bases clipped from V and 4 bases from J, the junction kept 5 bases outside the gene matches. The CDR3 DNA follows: TGTGCCAGCAGTACACCGGGACTATACAATGAGCAGTTCTTC. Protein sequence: CASSTPGLYNEQFF.

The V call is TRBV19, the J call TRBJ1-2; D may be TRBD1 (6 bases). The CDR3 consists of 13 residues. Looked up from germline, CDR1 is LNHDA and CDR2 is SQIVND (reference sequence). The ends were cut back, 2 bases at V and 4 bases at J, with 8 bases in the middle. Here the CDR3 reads CASSIQGTYGYTF. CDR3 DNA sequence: TGTGCCAGTAGTATACAGGGGACCTATGGCTACACCTTC.

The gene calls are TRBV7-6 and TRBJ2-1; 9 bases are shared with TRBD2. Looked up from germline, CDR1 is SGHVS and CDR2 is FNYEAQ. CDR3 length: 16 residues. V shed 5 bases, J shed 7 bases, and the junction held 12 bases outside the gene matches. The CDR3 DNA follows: TGTGCCAGCAGCCCCCCGGGGCTAGCGGGAATAAATGAGCAGTTCTTC. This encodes CASSPPGLAGINEQFF.

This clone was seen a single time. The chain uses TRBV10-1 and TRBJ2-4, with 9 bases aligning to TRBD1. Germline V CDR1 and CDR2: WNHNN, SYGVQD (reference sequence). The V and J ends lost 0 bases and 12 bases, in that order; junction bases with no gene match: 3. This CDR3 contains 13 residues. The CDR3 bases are TGCGCCAGCAGTGAGTCGGGACAGGGAACTCAGTACTTC. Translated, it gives CASSESGQGTQYF.

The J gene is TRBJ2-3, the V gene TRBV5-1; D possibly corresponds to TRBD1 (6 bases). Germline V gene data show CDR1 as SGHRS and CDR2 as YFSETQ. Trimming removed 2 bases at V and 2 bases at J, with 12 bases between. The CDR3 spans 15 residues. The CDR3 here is CASSFSDRHTDTQYF. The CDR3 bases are TGCGCCAGCAGCTTTAGCGACAGGCACACAGATACGCAGTATTTT.

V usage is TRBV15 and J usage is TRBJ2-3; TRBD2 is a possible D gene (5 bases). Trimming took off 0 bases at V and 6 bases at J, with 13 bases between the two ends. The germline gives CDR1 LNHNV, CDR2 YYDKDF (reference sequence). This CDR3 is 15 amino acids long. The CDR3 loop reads CATSRDRLAGDTQYF. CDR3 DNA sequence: TGTGCCACCAGCAGAGATCGGCTAGCAGGTGATACGCAGTATTTT.

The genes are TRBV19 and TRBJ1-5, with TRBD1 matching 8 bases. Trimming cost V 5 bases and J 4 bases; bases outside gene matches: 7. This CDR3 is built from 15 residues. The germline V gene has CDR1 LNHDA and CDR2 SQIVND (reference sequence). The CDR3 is CASSVRDRGNQPQHF. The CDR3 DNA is TGTGCCAGTAGTGTCCGCGACAGGGGTAATCAGCCCCAGCATTTT.

CDR3 sequence: CAWRRLDITGELFF. The CDR3 DNA follows: TGTGCCTGGAGGAGGCTGGACATCACCGGGGAGCTGTTTTTT. This chain uses TRBV30 with TRBJ2-2, with a possible D match to TRBD1 (5 bases). V was trimmed by 3 bases and J by 4 bases, leaving 12 bases between them. CDR3 length equals 14 residues. Germline V gene lookup returns CDR1 GTSNPN and CDR2 SVGIG (reference sequence).

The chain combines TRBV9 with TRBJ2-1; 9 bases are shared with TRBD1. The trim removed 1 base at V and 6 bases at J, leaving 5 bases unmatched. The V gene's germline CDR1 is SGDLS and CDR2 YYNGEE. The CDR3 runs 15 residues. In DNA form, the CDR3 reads TGTGCCAGCAGCGTATCACAGGGGGCGCGCAATGAGCAGTTCTTC. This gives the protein CASSVSQGARNEQFF.

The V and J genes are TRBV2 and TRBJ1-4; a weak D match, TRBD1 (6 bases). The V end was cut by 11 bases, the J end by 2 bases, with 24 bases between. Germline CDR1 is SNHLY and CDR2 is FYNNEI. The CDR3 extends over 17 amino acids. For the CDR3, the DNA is TGTGCCTCCAGGCGTGGGGGCGCGAGTACTACTAATGAAAAACTGTTTTTT. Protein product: CASRRGGASTTNEKLFF.

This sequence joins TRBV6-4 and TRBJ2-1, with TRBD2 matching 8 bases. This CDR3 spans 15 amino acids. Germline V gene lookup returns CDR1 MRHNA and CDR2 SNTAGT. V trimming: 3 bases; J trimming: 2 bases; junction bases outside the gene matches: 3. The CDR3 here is CASSERAGAYNEQFF. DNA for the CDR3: TGTGCCAGCAGTGAGAGAGCGGGAGCCTACAATGAGCAGTTCTTC.

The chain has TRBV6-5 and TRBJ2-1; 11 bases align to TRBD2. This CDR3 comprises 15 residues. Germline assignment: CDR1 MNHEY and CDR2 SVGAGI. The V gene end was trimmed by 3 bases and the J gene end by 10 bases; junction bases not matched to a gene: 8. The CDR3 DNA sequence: TGTGCCAGCAGTTATATGGGACTAGCGGCCAGGGAGCAGTTCTTC. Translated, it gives CASSYMGLAAREQFF.

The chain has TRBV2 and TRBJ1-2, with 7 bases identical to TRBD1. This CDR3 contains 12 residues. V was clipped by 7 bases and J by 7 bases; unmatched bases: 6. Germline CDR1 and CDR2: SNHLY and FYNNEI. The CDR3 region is CASTDRVSGYTF. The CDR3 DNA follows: TGTGCCAGCACCGACAGGGTCTCTGGCTACACCTTC.

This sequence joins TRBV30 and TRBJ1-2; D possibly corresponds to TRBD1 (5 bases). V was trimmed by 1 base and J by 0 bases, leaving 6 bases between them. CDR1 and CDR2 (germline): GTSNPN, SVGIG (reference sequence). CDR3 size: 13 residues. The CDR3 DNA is TGTGCCTGGAGTGCACAGGCTAACTATGGCTACACCTTC. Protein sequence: CAWSAQANYGYTF.

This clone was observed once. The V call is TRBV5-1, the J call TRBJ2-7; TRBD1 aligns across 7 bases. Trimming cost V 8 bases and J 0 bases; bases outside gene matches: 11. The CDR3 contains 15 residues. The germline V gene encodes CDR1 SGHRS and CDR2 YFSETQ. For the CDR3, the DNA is TGCGCCAGTAGTCCCCCAGGGGGTCTCTCCTACGAGCAGTACTTC. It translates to CASSPPGGLSYEQYF.

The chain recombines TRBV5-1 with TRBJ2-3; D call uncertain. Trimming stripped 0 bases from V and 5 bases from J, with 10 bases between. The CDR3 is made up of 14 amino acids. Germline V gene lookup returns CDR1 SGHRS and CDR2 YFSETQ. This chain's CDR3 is CASSLGALQDTQYF. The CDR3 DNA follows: TGCGCCAGCAGCTTGGGGGCCCTACAAGATACGCAGTATTTT.

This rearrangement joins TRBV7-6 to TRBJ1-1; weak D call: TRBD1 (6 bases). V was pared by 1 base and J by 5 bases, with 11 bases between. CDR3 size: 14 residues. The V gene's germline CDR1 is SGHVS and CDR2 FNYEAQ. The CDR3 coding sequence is TGTGCCAGCAGCTTAGAGGACAGACGGACTGAAGCTTTCTTT. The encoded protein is CASSLEDRRTEAFF.

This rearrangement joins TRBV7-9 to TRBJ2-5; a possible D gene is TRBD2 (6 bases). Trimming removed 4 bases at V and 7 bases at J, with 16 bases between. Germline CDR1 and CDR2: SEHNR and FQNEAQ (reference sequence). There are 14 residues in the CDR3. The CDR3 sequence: CASSWAAGRGTQYF. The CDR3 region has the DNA TGTGCCAGCAGCTGGGCCGCGGGACGGGGGACCCAGTACTTC.

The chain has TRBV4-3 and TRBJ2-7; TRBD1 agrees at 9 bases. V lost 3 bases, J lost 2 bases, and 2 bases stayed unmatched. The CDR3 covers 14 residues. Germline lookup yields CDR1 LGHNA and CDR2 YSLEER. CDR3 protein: CASSHGQGPYEQYF. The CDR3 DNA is TGCGCCAGCAGCCACGGACAGGGGCCCTACGAGCAGTACTTC.

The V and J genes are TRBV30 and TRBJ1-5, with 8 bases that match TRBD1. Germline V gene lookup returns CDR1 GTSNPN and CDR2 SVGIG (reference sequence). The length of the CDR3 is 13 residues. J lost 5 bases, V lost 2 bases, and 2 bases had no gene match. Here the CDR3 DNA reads TGTGCCTGGAGTTTACAGGGGGATCAGCCCCAGCATTTT. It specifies CAWSLQGDQPQHF.

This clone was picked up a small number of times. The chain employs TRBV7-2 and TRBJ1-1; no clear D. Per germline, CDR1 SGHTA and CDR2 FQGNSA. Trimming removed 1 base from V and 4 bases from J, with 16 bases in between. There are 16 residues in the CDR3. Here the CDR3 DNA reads TGTGCCAGCAGCTTAGGACCCCTTACTTCGGGCACTGAAGCTTTCTTT. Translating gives CASSLGPLTSGTEAFF.

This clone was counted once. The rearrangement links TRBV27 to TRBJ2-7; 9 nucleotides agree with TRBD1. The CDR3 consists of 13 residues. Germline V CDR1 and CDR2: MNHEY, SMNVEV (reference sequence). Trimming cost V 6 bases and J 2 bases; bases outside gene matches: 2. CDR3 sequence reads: CASRRTGAYEQYF. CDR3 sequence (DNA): TGTGCCAGCAGGCGGACAGGGGCCTACGAGCAGTACTTC.

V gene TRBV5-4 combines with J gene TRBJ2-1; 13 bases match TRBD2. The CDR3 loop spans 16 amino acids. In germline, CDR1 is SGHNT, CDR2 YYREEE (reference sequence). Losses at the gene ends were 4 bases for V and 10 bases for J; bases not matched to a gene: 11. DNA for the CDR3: TGTGCCAGCAGCACCCTACTAGCGGGAGGGTCCGGAGAGCAGTTCTTC. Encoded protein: CASSTLLAGGSGEQFF.

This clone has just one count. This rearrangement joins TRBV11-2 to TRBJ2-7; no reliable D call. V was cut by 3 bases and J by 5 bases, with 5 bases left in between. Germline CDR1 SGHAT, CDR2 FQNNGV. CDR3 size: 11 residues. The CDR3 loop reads CASSFQNEQYF. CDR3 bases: TGTGCCAGCAGCTTCCAAAACGAGCAGTACTTC. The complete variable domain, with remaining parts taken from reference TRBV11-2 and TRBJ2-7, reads EAGVAQSPRYKIIEKRQSVAFWCNPISGHATLYWYQQILGQGPKLLIQFQNNGVVDDSQLPKDRFSAERLKGVDSTLKIQPAKLEDSAVYLCASSFQNEQYFGPGTRLTVT.

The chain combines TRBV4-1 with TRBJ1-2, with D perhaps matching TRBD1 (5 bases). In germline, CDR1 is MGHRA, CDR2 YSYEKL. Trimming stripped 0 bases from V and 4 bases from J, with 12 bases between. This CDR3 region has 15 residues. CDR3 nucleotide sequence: TGCGCCAGCAGCCAAGAGGCGGGGGTTGGCTATGGCTACACCTTC. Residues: CASSQEAGVGYGYTF.

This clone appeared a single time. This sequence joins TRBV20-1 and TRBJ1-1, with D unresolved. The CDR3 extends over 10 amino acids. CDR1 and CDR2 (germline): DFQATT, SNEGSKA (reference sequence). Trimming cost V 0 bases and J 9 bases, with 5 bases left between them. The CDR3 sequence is CSARDSKAFF. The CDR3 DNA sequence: TGCAGTGCTAGAGATAGTAAAGCTTTCTTT.